This T cell receptor beta chain emerged from a study of blood T cell repertoires in COVID-19. Generated by immunoSEQ multiplex PCR, the TCRdb table keeps only in-frame clones and is missing some. The sample includes fewer than 350,000 clones, around 84% seen only once; the top ten take about 2%. This receptor was obtained from a woman between 25 and 40 years old who had been exposed to COVID-19. Sequencing was carried out using PBMCs or T cells enriched from blood (not recorded which).

CDR3 amino acids: CASSGTGGARTDTQYF. DNA for the CDR3: TGCGCCAGCAGCGGAACAGGGGGCGCACGCACAGATACGCAGTATTTT. The chain carries TRBV5-1 and TRBJ2-3; 9 nucleotides agree with TRBD1. V was clipped by 4 bases and J by 1 base; unmatched bases: 7. From germline, CDR1 is SGHRS and CDR2 YFSETQ. There are 16 residues in the CDR3.